This T cell receptor beta chain was captured in a study of blood T cell repertoires in COVID-19. Study at large: PBMCs, B-cell-depleted T cells, or T cells were the source of the cDNA or gDNA that made up the material.

Grouping used clinical history reported by participants in a survey and questionnaire. Before being deemed recovered, Cohort 3 donors had two negative PCRs, clearance, or symptom resolution. V shed 4 bases, J shed 4 bases, and the junction held 4 bases outside the gene matches. In germline, CDR1 is SGHKS, CDR2 YYEKEE (reference sequence). The CDR3 is made up of 14 amino acids. In the study's own analysis: Reference gene primer amplification gave estimated nucleated cell counts. TCRdb's copy holds only in-frame clones and misses some; the assay was immunoSEQ multiplex PCR. From that table come the V and J calls and clone size; the DNA was used to work out D and trimming. The sample lists under 300,000 clones, around 90% occurring once.

This chain uses TRBV5-5 with TRBJ2-2; 7 nucleotides match TRBD2. The specimen sequenced was PBMCs or T cells enriched from blood (not recorded which). The sequence was obtained from a woman in her thirties or forties who had recovered from COVID-19. The CDR3 loop reads CASSLLAATGELFF. CDR3 in DNA: TGTGCCAGCAGCCTTCTAGCGGCCACCGGGGAGCTGTTTTTT.